The clone carrying this T cell receptor (beta chain) was found a few times. What it recognizes is unknown. The record originates from a study of T cell clonality in common variable immunodeficiency. Findings of the study overall: Common variable immunodeficiency TCR beta sequences reportedly had fewer deletions and N-nucleotide insertions. Patient heterogeneity in the CVID cohort limited correlations between repertoire features and clinical complications.

Most patients and controls had Caucasian heritage. Libraries were prepared by immunoSEQ multiplex PCR; TCRdb keeps only in-frame clonotypes and omits some of them. Listed for the sample are tens of thousands of clones, none seen a single time. The TCR sequence derives from a person between 18 and 75 years old in good health. Material for sequencing was peripheral blood mononuclear cells.

CDR3 DNA (partial): TGTGCCAGCAGCCTACGACAGGGAGATTCACCC. The encoded protein is CASSLRQGDSP. The whole CDR3 protein reads CASSLRQGDSPLHF. The chain recombines TRBV7-9 with TRBJ1-6; 7 bases line up with TRBD1. The missing CDR3 end, 3 residues past where the read stops, is filled in from the germline J gene. The CDR3 totals 14 residues. The V gene end was trimmed by 5 bases and the J gene end by 8 bases; junction bases not matched to a gene: 6. Germline-derived CDR1 and CDR2 are SEHNR and FQNEAQ (reference sequence). The variable domain in full, with the rest retrieved from reference TRBV7-9 and TRBJ1-6, is DTGVSQNPRHKITKRGQNVTFRCDPISEHNRLYWYRQTLGQGPEFLTYFQNEAQLEKSRLLSDRFSAERPKGSFSTLEIQRTEQGDSAMYLCASSLRQGDSPLHFGNGTRLTVT.